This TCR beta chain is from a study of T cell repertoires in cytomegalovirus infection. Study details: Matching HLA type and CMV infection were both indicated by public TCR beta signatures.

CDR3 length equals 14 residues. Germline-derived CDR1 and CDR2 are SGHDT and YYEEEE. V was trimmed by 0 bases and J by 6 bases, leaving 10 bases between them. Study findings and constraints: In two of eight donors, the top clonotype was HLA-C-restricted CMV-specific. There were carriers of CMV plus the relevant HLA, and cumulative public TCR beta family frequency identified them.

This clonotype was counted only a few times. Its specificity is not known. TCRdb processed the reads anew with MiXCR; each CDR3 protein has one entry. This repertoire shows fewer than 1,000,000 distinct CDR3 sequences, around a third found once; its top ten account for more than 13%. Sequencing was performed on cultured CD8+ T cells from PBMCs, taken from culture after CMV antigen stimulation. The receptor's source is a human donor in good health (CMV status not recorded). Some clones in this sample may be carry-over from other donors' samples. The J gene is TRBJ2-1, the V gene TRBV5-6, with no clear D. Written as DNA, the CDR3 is TGTGCCAGCAGCTTGGGAGTCAGACGCAATGAGCAGTTCTTC. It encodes CASSLGVRRNEQFF. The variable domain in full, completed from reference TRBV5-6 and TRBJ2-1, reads DAGVTQSPTHLIKTRGQQVTLRCSPKSGHDTVSWYQQALGQGPQFIFQYYEEEERQRGNFPDRFSGHQFPNYSSELNVNALLLGDSALYLCASSLGVRRNEQFFGPGTRLTVL.